This T cell receptor (beta chain) was sequenced during a study of blood T cell repertoires in COVID-19. Overall study context: The United States, Italy and Spain provided the acute and convalescent COVID-19 samples. PBMCs, B-cell-depleted T cells, or T cells were the source of the cDNA or gDNA that made up the material.

In germline, CDR1 is MNHEY, CDR2 SVGAGI. V gave up 0 bases and J gave up 7 bases, with 9 bases separating them. There are 13 residues in the CDR3. In the source study's methods: Amplification of reference gene primers was used by the study to estimate nucleated cell counts. Libraries were prepared by immunoSEQ multiplex PCR; TCRdb keeps only in-frame clonotypes and omits some of them. That table gives V, J and clone size, and the DNA gave D and trimming. The sample holds over 350,000 clones, roughly 90% seen once. The specimen sequenced was peripheral blood. The sequence came from a woman under 40 with acute or convalescent COVID-19. V and J are TRBV6-5 and TRBJ2-5; tentatively, D is TRBD1 (5 bases). This chain's CDR3 is CASSYSNQGTQYF. The CDR3 region has the DNA TGTGCCAGCAGTTACTCGAATCAGGGGACCCAGTACTTC.